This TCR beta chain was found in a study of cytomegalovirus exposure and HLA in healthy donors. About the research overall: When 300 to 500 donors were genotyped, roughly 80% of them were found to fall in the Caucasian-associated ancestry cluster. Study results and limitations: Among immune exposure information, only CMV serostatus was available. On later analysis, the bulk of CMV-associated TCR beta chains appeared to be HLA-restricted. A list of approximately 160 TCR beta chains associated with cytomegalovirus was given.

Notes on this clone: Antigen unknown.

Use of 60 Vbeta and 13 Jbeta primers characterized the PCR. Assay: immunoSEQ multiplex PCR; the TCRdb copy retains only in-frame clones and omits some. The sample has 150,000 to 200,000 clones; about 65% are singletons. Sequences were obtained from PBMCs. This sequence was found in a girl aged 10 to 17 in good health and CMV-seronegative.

The CDR3 sequence is CASGTGQGRNEQFF. CDR3 bases: TGTGCTAGTGGAACGGGACAGGGGAGGAATGAGCAGTTCTTC. The chain is built from TRBV12-5 and TRBJ2-1, with 10 bases fitting TRBD1. CDR1 is LGHNT and CDR2 is FRNRAP in the germline V gene. This CDR3 has 14 residues. V lost 6 bases to trimming and J lost 7 bases; unmatched junction nucleotides: 6.